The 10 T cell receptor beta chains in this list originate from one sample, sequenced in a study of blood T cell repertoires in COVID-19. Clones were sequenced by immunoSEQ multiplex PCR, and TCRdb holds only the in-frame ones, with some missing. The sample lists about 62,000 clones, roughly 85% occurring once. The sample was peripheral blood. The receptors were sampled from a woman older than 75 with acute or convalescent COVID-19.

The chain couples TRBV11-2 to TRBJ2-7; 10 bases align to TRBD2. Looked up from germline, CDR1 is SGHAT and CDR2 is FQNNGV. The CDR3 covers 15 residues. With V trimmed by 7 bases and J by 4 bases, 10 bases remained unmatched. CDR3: CASNNRPSGGYEQYF. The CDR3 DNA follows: TGTGCCAGCAACAATCGTCCTAGCGGGGGATACGAGCAGTACTTC.

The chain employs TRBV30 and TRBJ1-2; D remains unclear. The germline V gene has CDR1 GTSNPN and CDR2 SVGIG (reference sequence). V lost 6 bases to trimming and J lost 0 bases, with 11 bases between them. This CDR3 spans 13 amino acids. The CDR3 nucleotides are TGTGCCTGCCCGTGGGAGTCTAACTATGGCTACACCTTC. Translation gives CACPWESNYGYTF.

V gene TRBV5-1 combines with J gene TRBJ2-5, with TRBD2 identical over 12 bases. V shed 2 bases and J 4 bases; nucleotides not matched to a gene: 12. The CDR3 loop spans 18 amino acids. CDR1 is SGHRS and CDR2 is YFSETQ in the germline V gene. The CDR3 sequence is CASSFRRLTSGRLETQYF. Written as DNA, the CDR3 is TGCGCCAGCAGCTTTCGACGATTAACTAGCGGGAGGTTAGAGACCCAGTACTTC.

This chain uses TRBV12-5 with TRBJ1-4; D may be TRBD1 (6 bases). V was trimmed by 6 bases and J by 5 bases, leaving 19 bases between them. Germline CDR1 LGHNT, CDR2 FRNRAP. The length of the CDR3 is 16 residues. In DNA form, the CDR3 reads TGTGCTAGTGGGGCGGACCCTAGGGGGATCAATGAAAAACTGTTTTTT. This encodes CASGADPRGINEKLFF.

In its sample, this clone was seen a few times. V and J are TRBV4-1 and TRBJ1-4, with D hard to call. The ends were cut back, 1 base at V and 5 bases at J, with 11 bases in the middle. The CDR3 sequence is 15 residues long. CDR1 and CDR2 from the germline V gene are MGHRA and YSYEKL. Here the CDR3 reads CASSQGFRQNEKLFF. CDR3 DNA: TGCGCCAGCAGCCAAGGATTCCGCCAGAATGAAAAACTGTTTTTT.

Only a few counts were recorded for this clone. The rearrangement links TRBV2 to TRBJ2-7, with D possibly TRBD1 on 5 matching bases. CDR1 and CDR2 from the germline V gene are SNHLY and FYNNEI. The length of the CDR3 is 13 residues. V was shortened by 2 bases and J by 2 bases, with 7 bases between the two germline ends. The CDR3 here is CASSETGPYEQYF. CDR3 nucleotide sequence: TGTGCCAGCAGTGAAACAGGCCCCTACGAGCAGTACTTC.

CDR3 sequence reads: CSGGTGSYGYTF. The DNA of the CDR3 is TGCAGCGGTGGGACAGGATCCTATGGCTACACCTTC. The V gene is TRBV29-1, the J gene TRBJ1-2, with TRBD1 matching 8 bases. Germline assignment: CDR1 SQVTM and CDR2 ANQGSEA. V lost 7 bases and J lost 4; bases outside the gene matches: 5. The CDR3 spans 12 residues.

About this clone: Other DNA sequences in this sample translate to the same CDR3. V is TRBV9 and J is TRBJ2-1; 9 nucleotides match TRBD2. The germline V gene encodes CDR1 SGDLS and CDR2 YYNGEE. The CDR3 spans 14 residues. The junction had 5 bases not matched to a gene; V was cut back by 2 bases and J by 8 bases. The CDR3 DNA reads TGTGCCAGCAGCGTGGGACTAGCAGGCGATGAGCAGTTCTTC. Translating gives CASSVGLAGDEQFF. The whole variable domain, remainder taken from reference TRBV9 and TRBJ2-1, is DSGVTQTPKHLITATGQRVTLRCSPRSGDLSVYWYQQSLDQGLQFLIQYYNGEERAKGNILERFSAQQFPDLHSELNLSSLELGDSALYFCASSVGLAGDEQFFGPGTRLTVL.

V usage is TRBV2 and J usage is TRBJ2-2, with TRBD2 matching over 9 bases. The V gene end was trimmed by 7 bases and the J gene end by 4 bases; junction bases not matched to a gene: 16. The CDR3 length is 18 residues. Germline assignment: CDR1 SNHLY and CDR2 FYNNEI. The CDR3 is CASNLYRGTSSGTGELFF. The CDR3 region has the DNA TGTGCCAGCAACCTCTACCGGGGGACTAGCTCGGGCACCGGGGAGCTGTTTTTT.

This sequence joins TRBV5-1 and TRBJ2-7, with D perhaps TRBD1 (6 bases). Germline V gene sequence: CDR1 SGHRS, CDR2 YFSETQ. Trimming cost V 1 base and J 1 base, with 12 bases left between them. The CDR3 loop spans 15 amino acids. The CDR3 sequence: CASSLNVGTSYEQYF. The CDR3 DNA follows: TGCGCCAGCAGCTTGAACGTAGGGACATCCTACGAGCAGTACTTC.